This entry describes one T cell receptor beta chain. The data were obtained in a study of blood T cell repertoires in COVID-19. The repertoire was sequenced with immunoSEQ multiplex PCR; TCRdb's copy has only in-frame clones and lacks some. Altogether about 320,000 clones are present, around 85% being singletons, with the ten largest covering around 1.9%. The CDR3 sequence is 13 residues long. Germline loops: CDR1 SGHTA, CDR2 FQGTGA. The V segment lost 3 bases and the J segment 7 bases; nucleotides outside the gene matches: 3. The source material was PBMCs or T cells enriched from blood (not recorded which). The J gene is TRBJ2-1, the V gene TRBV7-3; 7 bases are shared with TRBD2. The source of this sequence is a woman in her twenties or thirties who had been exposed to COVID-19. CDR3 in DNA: TGTGCCAGCAGCTTGGCGGGAGTTAATGAGCAGTTCTTC. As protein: CASSLAGVNEQFF. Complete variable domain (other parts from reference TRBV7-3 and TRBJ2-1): GAGVSQTPSNKVTEKGKYVELRCDPISGHTALYWYRQSLGQGPEFLIYFQGTGAADDSGLPNDRFFAVRPEGSVSTLKIQRTERGDSAVYLCASSLAGVNEQFFGPGTRLTVL.